This T cell receptor beta chain was captured by sequencing in a study of cytomegalovirus exposure and HLA in healthy donors. This CDR3 contains 12 residues. CDR1 and CDR2 (germline): MDHEN, SYDVKM. PCR used 60 Vbeta primers and 13 Jbeta primers. The repertoire was sequenced with immunoSEQ multiplex PCR; TCRdb's copy has only in-frame clones and lacks some. The sample has roughly 170,000 clones, about 81% seen once. This clone showed up just a few times. This sequence joins TRBV28 and TRBJ1-1; weak D call: TRBD1 (5 bases). Material: PBMCs. The TCR originated in a woman under 40 in good health and CMV-seronegative. CDR3 sequence (DNA): TGTGCTAGCGGGGGGGGTCGTTCTGAAGCTTTCTTT. It codes for CASGGGRSEAFF. Drawing the rest from reference TRBV28 and TRBJ1-1, the complete variable domain is DVKVTQSSRYLVKRTGEKVFLECVQDMDHENMFWYRQDPGLGLRLIYFSYDVKMKEKGDIPEGYSVSREKKERFSLILESASTNQTSMYLCASGGGRSEAFFGQGTRLTVV.